This T cell receptor (beta chain) was sequenced in a study of T cell responses to AZD1222 COVID-19 vaccine. Across the study: Second-dose intervals near 4 or 12 weeks were combined.

Study-wide results and limits: Nearly half of spike-specific TCRs reportedly target unmutated variant regions. There were mostly white British donors and more females than males, and clonal diversity was possibly underestimated.

The CDR3 loop spans 16 amino acids. The trim removed 4 bases at V and 7 bases at J, leaving 11 bases unmatched. The germline gives CDR1 SGHDT, CDR2 YYEEEE. Sequenced by immunoSEQ multiplex PCR; TCRdb stores in-frame clones only, minus some. The sample lists more than 150,000 clones; almost 95% were seen once. As regards this clone: Its antigen is undetermined.

The source was peripheral blood, collected on day 0 of AZD1222 vaccination. The sequence was obtained from an adult in good health. The chain couples TRBV5-6 to TRBJ1-6, with 7 bases aligning to TRBD1. The CDR3 region is CASSPDRQGPNSPLHF. In DNA, the CDR3 is TGTGCCAGCAGCCCGGACAGGCAAGGCCCGAATTCACCCCTCCACTTT.